A single sample gave rise to the 23 T cell receptor beta chains below, sequenced in a study of blood T cell repertoires in COVID-19 (dated by TCRdb to about 2020). The library was obtained by the immunoSEQ multiplex PCR assay. Drawn from immuneACCESS, this table holds only the in-frame rearrangements with V and J called that TCRdb kept. Clones are partly lost; checked studies trace under half to an unresolved V gene and leave the rest unexplained. For this sample the table gives about 250,000 clones, of which around four fifths were detected only once. The ten largest account for around 6.5% of the sample. Material: peripheral blood. The source of these receptors is a woman aged 55-70 years with active or convalescent COVID-19.

The chain joins TRBV5-1 to TRBJ1-6; 8 bases line up with TRBD1. V lost 2 bases and J lost 5; bases outside the gene matches: 0. The CDR3 contains 14 residues. Germline assignment: CDR1 SGHRS and CDR2 YFSETQ. The CDR3 is CASSLQGDNSPLHF. The CDR3 coding sequence is TGCGCCAGCAGCTTACAGGGGGATAATTCACCCCTCCACTTT.

This chain uses TRBV7-9 with TRBJ1-1, with D possibly being TRBD1 (6 bases). The V end lost 1 base, the J end lost 4 bases, and 10 bases lay between the germline ends. The CDR3 sequence is 14 residues long. Germline lookup yields CDR1 SEHNR and CDR2 FQNEAQ (reference sequence). The DNA for the CDR3 is TGTGCCAGCAGCTTAGAAGGGGGGGTCACTGAAGCTTTCTTT. It translates to CASSLEGGVTEAFF.

This clone has a handful of counts. The genes are TRBV7-9 and TRBJ1-1, with D tentatively TRBD1 (5 bases). Germline V lookup: CDR1 SEHNR, CDR2 FQNEAQ (reference sequence). V lost 7 bases to trimming and J lost 0 bases, with 9 bases between them. This CDR3 spans 13 amino acids. The CDR3 sequence: CASNRIMNTEAFF. DNA for the CDR3: TGTGCCAGCAACAGGATTATGAACACTGAAGCTTTCTTT.

This chain links TRBV14 with TRBJ2-1, with 10 nucleotides matching TRBD2. The CDR3 loop spans 17 amino acids. The germline V gene encodes CDR1 SGHDN and CDR2 FVKESK. V shed 5 bases, J shed 3 bases, and the junction held 10 bases outside the gene matches. CDR3 loop: CASSSILSGGIYNEQFF. The CDR3 DNA reads TGTGCCAGCAGCTCCATCCTTAGCGGGGGGATCTACAATGAGCAGTTCTTC.

V usage is TRBV5-6 and J usage is TRBJ2-7, with 8 bases identical to TRBD2. Germline CDR1 is SGHDT and CDR2 is YYEEEE. Trimming took 2 bases from V and 3 from J; bases not matched to a gene: 16. The CDR3 has 18 residues. The DNA of the CDR3 is TGTGCCAGCAGCTTCACGGTGGGCGGGGGGACTTACCACTACGAGCAGTACGTC. This encodes CASSFTVGGGTYHYEQYV.

J is TRBJ2-7 and V is TRBV7-2; TRBD2 agrees at 13 bases. The CDR3 is 15 amino acids. Per germline, CDR1 SGHTA and CDR2 FQGNSA. Germline trimming cut 5 bases from V and 6 bases from J; bases unmatched to any gene: 7. CDR3 sequence reads: CASSPPGLAGREQYF. As DNA, the CDR3 is TGTGCCAGCAGCCCTCCGGGACTAGCGGGACGCGAGCAGTACTTC.

The J gene is TRBJ2-5, the V gene TRBV18, with 11 bases identical to TRBD2. The V segment lost 1 base and the J segment 2 bases; nucleotides outside the gene matches: 0. Per germline, CDR1 KGHSH and CDR2 LQKENI. This CDR3 is 15 amino acids long. CDR3 residues: CASSPRLAGQETQYF. The CDR3 DNA reads TGTGCCAGCTCACCACGACTAGCGGGGCAAGAGACCCAGTACTTC.

V gene TRBV18 combines with J gene TRBJ1-3; 11 bases are shared with TRBD1. The germline V gene encodes CDR1 KGHSH and CDR2 LQKENI. The CDR3 length is 17 residues. Trimming took 3 bases from V and 2 from J; bases not matched to a gene: 6. The CDR3 reads CASSPSWDRGTGNTIYF. The CDR3 nucleotides read TGTGCCAGCTCACCCTCGTGGGACAGGGGGACTGGAAACACCATATATTTT. The full variable domain, with the rest looked up from reference TRBV18 and TRBJ1-3, is NAGVMQNPRHLVRRRGQEARLRCSPMKGHSHVYWYRQLPEEGLKFMVYLQKENIIDESGMPKERFSAEFPKEGPSILRIQQVVRGDSAAYFCASSPSWDRGTGNTIYFGEGSWLTVV.

As for this clone: A read error may account for a junction end that differs from germline. The chain employs TRBV6-5 and TRBJ1-1, with 8 bases identical to TRBD1. Germline-derived CDR1 and CDR2 are MNHEY and SVGAGI. The CDR3 consists of 10 residues. The CDR3 DNA sequence: TGTGCCAGCAGTTACTTCAGGGGGCCCTTT. Its translation: CASSYFRGPF.

This clone was seen a few times. This chain links TRBV10-1 with TRBJ2-7; 14 positions agree with TRBD2. Losses at the gene ends were 3 bases for V and 7 bases for J; bases not matched to a gene: 8. The CDR3 consists of 16 residues. The germline CDR1 and CDR2 sequences are WNHNN and SYGVQD (reference sequence). The CDR3 sequence: CASSDTGTSGSREQYF. The CDR3 nucleotides read TGCGCCAGCAGTGATACCGGGACTAGCGGGAGCCGAGAGCAGTACTTC.

The chain is built from TRBV9 and TRBJ1-4, with TRBD1 matching over 8 bases. V lost 0 bases, J lost 8 bases, and 3 bases stayed unmatched. CDR1 and CDR2 from the germline V gene are SGDLS and YYNGEE. The CDR3 extends over 14 amino acids. CDR3 amino acids: CASSVGTGLEKLFF. As DNA, the CDR3 is TGTGCCAGCAGCGTAGGGACAGGGCTGGAAAAACTGTTTTTT.

This clone was picked up one time. This chain connects TRBV10-1 to TRBJ2-5, with 8 bases lining up with TRBD2. V was clipped by 9 bases and J by 3 bases; unmatched bases: 6. The CDR3 is 13 amino acids. CDR1 and CDR2 (germline): WNHNN, SYGVQD (reference sequence). CDR3 in amino acids: CARTAGGEETQYF. For the CDR3, the DNA is TGCGCCAGGACCGCCGGGGGGGAAGAGACCCAGTACTTC.

DNA for the CDR3: TGTGCCAGCAGCAAGACAGGGGAGGAAGAGACCCAGTACTTC. Residues: CASSKTGEEETQYF. The chain has TRBV5-4 and TRBJ2-5, with 8 bases matching TRBD1. Germline V gives CDR1 SGHNT, CDR2 YYREEE (reference sequence). This CDR3 contains 14 residues. Trimming removed 4 bases from V and 3 bases from J; junction bases left unmatched: 5.

The gene calls are TRBV14 and TRBJ1-1; 9 bases map to TRBD1. Germline CDR1 is SGHDN and CDR2 is FVKESK. This CDR3 contains 14 residues. After removal of 6 bases from V and 6 bases from J, the junction contained 8 bases not matched to a gene. CDR3 residues: CASSRTGAGAEAFF. The DNA of the CDR3 is TGTGCCAGCAGTCGGACAGGGGCAGGGGCTGAAGCTTTCTTT.

The rearrangement uses TRBV19 and TRBJ2-1, with 11 bases that match TRBD1. The ends lost 5 bases at V and 8 bases at J; junction bases unmatched: 8. The CDR3 consists of 15 residues. The germline V gene encodes CDR1 LNHDA and CDR2 SQIVND (reference sequence). The CDR3 is CASSPNGQGADEQFF. As DNA, the CDR3 is TGTGCCAGTAGTCCCAACGGACAGGGGGCGGATGAGCAGTTCTTC.

This chain joins TRBV18 and TRBJ2-4; D ambiguous. Germline V gene sequence: CDR1 KGHSH, CDR2 LQKENI. Trimming removed 5 bases from V and 0 bases from J, with 8 bases in between. The CDR3 covers 14 residues. The DNA for the CDR3 is TGTGCCAGCTCATTATCGGGAGCCAAAAACATTCAGTACTTC. Translated: CASSLSGAKNIQYF.

The chain links TRBV5-1 to TRBJ2-7; D perhaps matches TRBD2 (6 bases). Between the trimmed V and J ends, which lost 0 bases and 6 bases, there was a span of 16 bases. The CDR3 has 15 residues. CDR1 is SGHRS and CDR2 is YFSETQ in the germline V gene. The CDR3 sequence is CASSLVGAGSAEQYF. In DNA, the CDR3 is TGCGCCAGCAGCTTGGTCGGGGCGGGAAGCGCCGAGCAGTACTTC.

The rearrangement uses TRBV30 and TRBJ2-3; D gene uncertain. This CDR3 is 13 amino acids long. Germline CDR1 reads GTSNPN; CDR2 reads SVGIG (reference sequence). V lost 2 bases, J lost 2 bases, and 8 bases lay in between. The CDR3 DNA sequence: TGTGCCTGGAGTCTCAGGCCCACAGATACGCAGTATTTT. As protein: CAWSLRPTDTQYF. Complete variable domain (other parts from reference TRBV30 and TRBJ2-3): SQTIHQWPATLVQPVGSPLSLECTVEGTSNPNLYWYRQAAGRGLQLLFYSVGIGQISSEVPQNLSASRPQDRQFILSSKKLLLSDSGFYLCAWSLRPTDTQYFGPGTRLTVL.

The genes are TRBV4-1 and TRBJ2-2; 9 nucleotides agree with TRBD1. This CDR3 is built from 17 residues. CDR1 and CDR2 from the germline V gene are MGHRA and YSYEKL. The trim removed 4 bases at V and 7 bases at J, leaving 13 bases unmatched. As DNA, the CDR3 is TGCGCCAGCAGCCGGGAGGGTTACAGGGGGCGCGACGGGGAGCTGTTTTTT. It specifies CASSREGYRGRDGELFF.

The gene calls are TRBV25-1 and TRBJ1-1; 7 bases line up with TRBD1. V lost 7 bases, J lost 5 bases, and 7 bases stayed unmatched. The length of the CDR3 is 13 residues. Germline V CDR1 and CDR2: MGHDK, SYGVNS. The CDR3 protein is CASTRTGRTEAFF. CDR3 bases: TGTGCCAGCACCAGGACAGGCCGAACTGAAGCTTTCTTT.

The chain couples TRBV30 to TRBJ2-2, with D possibly being TRBD2 (8 bases). Between the trimmed V and J ends, which lost 0 bases and 6 bases, there was a span of 14 bases. The CDR3 spans 15 residues. Germline V lookup: CDR1 GTSNPN, CDR2 SVGIG (reference sequence). The CDR3 is CAWSVGTRGPGELFF. DNA of the CDR3: TGTGCCTGGAGTGTAGGGACTAGGGGGCCCGGGGAGCTGTTTTTT.

The chain recombines TRBV19 with TRBJ1-4; 9 nucleotides line up with TRBD1. Germline CDR1 is LNHDA and CDR2 is SQIVND (reference sequence). This CDR3 contains 15 residues. With V trimmed by 5 bases and J by 10 bases, 11 bases remained unmatched. CDR3 nucleotides: TGTGCCAGTAGTCCCCGGGACAGGGTAGGAGGAAAACTGTTTTTT. Its translation is CASSPRDRVGGKLFF. The full variable domain, completed using reference TRBV19 and TRBJ1-4, is DGGITQSPKYLFRKEGQNVTLSCEQNLNHDAMYWYRQDPGQGLRLIYYSQIVNDFQKGDIAEGYSVSREKKESFPLTVTSAQKNPTAFYLCASSPRDRVGGKLFFGSGTQLSVL.

There are a few counts of this clone. The rearrangement links TRBV5-8 to TRBJ1-5; 7 positions match TRBD1. Germline V gene sequence: CDR1 SGHTS, CDR2 YDEGEE. This CDR3 spans 15 amino acids. The junction had 4 bases not matched to a gene; V was cut back by 0 bases and J by 4 bases. As DNA, the CDR3 is TGTGCCAGCAGCTTGGATGGGGACAGAAATCAGCCCCAGCATTTT. This gives the protein CASSLDGDRNQPQHF.